What follows are 15 T cell receptor beta chains derived from one specimen sequenced in a study of cytomegalovirus exposure and HLA in healthy donors (dated by TCRdb to 2017 to 2019). The library relied on the immunoSEQ multiplex PCR assay. For the multiplex PCR, a mixture combining 60 forward primers for TCR Vbeta segments and 13 reverse primers for TCR Jbeta segments was used. Not all clones reach the TCRdb copy of this immuneACCESS table, which keeps in-frame sequences only. Checked studies attribute under half of the gap to unresolved V genes and leave the rest unexplained. This sample gives around 85,000 clones in total; approximately 75% of them show up just once. The ten largest clones capture more than 3.5% of the sample. Material for sequencing was PBMCs. The receptors were gathered from a man aged 60-69 years in good health and CMV-seronegative.

This clone appeared a single time. The V call is TRBV15, the J call TRBJ1-2; 7 bases agree with TRBD1. This CDR3 is built from 20 residues. The germline CDR1 and CDR2 sequences are LNHNV and YYDKDF (reference sequence). The ends lost 0 bases at V and 9 bases at J; junction bases unmatched: 25. The CDR3 DNA sequence: TGTGCCACCAGCAGAGATCTGGGTGACAGGGCAGGGAAAGGGGAACTGAGCTACACCTTC. Residues: CATSRDLGDRAGKGELSYTF.

The J gene is TRBJ2-7, the V gene TRBV6-6; 9 bases align to TRBD2. Trimming at V came to 4 bases and at J to 4 bases, leaving 8 bases not matched to a gene. The CDR3 sequence is 15 residues long. Germline V gives CDR1 MNHNY, CDR2 SVGAGI (reference sequence). CDR3 nucleotide sequence: TGTGCCAGCAGTTCGAGCGGGGGGTTTCTTTACGAGCAGTACTTC. The encoded protein is CASSSSGGFLYEQYF.

The chain uses TRBV29-1 and TRBJ2-2; tentatively, D is TRBD1 (6 bases). CDR1 and CDR2 (germline): SQVTM, ANQGSEA. The V end was cut by 5 bases, the J end by 1 base, with 14 bases between. The CDR3 covers 15 residues. CDR3 bases: TGCAGCGTTATTGGACAGACTCTGAACACCGGGGAGCTGTTTTTT. Translated, it gives CSVIGQTLNTGELFF.

This chain uses TRBV12-5 with TRBJ2-7; D gene unclear. Per germline, CDR1 LGHNT and CDR2 FRNRAP. The CDR3 loop spans 17 amino acids. V was cut by 1 base and J by 0 bases, with 16 bases left in between. The CDR3 sequence: CASGLGPDKSYSYEQYF. CDR3 bases: TGTGCTAGTGGTTTGGGGCCCGACAAGTCCTACTCCTACGAGCAGTACTTC.

This clone has a single count. The chain recombines TRBV9 with TRBJ1-2; 10 positions match TRBD1. The CDR3 sequence is 15 residues long. Trimming cost V 0 bases and J 4 bases; bases outside gene matches: 3. Per germline, CDR1 SGDLS and CDR2 YYNGEE. CDR3 bases: TGTGCCAGCAGCGTAGGGACAGGGGGAATCTATGGCTACACCTTC. Protein: CASSVGTGGIYGYTF.

The genes are TRBV7-9 and TRBJ1-1; no firm D call. Trimming pared 5 bases from V and 4 bases from J, leaving 17 bases between. Germline values: CDR1 SEHNR, CDR2 FQNEAQ (reference sequence). This CDR3 is 15 amino acids long. The CDR3 sequence is CASSPPDFWGTEAFF. DNA for the CDR3: TGTGCCAGCAGCCCACCGGACTTCTGGGGCACTGAAGCTTTCTTT.

This chain links TRBV5-6 with TRBJ1-1; D perhaps matches TRBD1 (5 bases). V lost 0 bases and J lost 7, with 10 bases in between. This CDR3 has 13 residues. Looked up from germline, CDR1 is SGHDT and CDR2 is YYEEEE. Here the CDR3 DNA reads TGTGCCAGCAGCTTGGCGGGGGTCGGTGAAGCTTTCTTT. Translation gives CASSLAGVGEAFF.

V is TRBV6-6 and J is TRBJ1-5; possible D gene TRBD1, 6 bases. Per the germline V gene, CDR1 is MNHNY and CDR2 is SVGAGI (reference sequence). CDR3 length: 15 amino acids. V was pared by 0 bases and J by 4 bases, with 10 bases between. The CDR3 DNA reads as TGTGCCAGCAGTTACTCAAGTGGACAGAATCAGCCCCAGCATTTT. This codes for CASSYSSGQNQPQHF.

The chain employs TRBV6-6 and TRBJ2-3; TRBD1 aligns across 8 bases. The CDR3 covers 14 residues. The germline CDR1 and CDR2 sequences are MNHNY and SVGAGI (reference sequence). The V segment lost 4 bases and the J segment 4 bases; nucleotides outside the gene matches: 4. CDR3 amino acids: CASSSPDRADTQYF. CDR3 nucleotide sequence: TGTGCCAGCAGTTCCCCGGACAGGGCAGATACGCAGTATTTT.

This chain links TRBV11-2 with TRBJ2-4, with D possibly TRBD2 on 6 matching bases. This CDR3 has 12 residues. Germline-derived CDR1 and CDR2 are SGHAT and FQNNGV. Trimming removed 6 bases from V and 6 bases from J, with 9 bases in between. CDR3 protein: CASRGLGNIQYF. CDR3 DNA: TGTGCCAGCAGGGGACTGGGAAACATTCAGTACTTC.

The rearrangement links TRBV7-2 to TRBJ2-1; 11 nucleotides align to TRBD2. Trimming cost V 5 bases and J 8 bases; bases outside gene matches: 14. The CDR3 length is 17 residues. CDR1 and CDR2 from the germline V gene are SGHTA and FQGNSA. The CDR3 is CASSRHLSGGVGDEQFF. CDR3 DNA sequence: TGTGCCAGCAGCCGCCATCTTAGCGGGGGGGTTGGGGATGAGCAGTTCTTC.

The chain employs TRBV30 and TRBJ2-7, with D perhaps TRBD1 (5 bases). This CDR3 has 13 residues. The germline CDR1 and CDR2 sequences are GTSNPN and SVGIG (reference sequence). V lost 7 bases and J lost 2, with 15 bases in between. This CDR3 is CASQDTLTYEQYF. CDR3 nucleotides: TGTGCCTCCCAGGACACGCTAACCTACGAGCAGTACTTC.

This sequence joins TRBV6-1 and TRBJ1-1; D possibly corresponds to TRBD1 (6 bases). This CDR3 region has 15 residues. Trimming cost V 5 bases and J 4 bases, with 17 bases left between them. Germline CDR1 reads MNHNS; CDR2 reads SASEGT. The CDR3 loop is CASSWSRGGGTEAFF. The CDR3 bases are TGTGCCAGCAGTTGGTCGAGGGGAGGGGGCACTGAAGCTTTCTTT.

This clone was observed once. V is TRBV5-4 and J is TRBJ2-6; possibly TRBD2 for D (6 bases). Trimming stripped 7 bases from V and 6 bases from J, with 11 bases between. The CDR3 loop spans 13 amino acids. Looked up from germline, CDR1 is SGHNT and CDR2 is YYREEE (reference sequence). CDR3 in amino acids: CASAGLLANVLTF. In DNA form, the CDR3 reads TGTGCCAGCGCGGGGTTGCTGGCCAACGTCCTGACTTTC.

The V call is TRBV6-4, the J call TRBJ2-3, with 7 bases matching TRBD1. V lost 2 bases, J lost 3 bases, and 5 bases stayed unmatched. The CDR3 contains 15 residues. The germline V gene has CDR1 MRHNA and CDR2 SNTAGT. CDR3 nucleotide sequence: TGTGCCAGCAGTGACGGGTCAGGGGGAACAGATACGCAGTATTTT. Amino acids: CASSDGSGGTDTQYF.